This T cell receptor beta chain was retrieved from a study of OX40 agonist ivuxolimab in advanced cancers. Whole-study results and caveats: Near-lowest levels of clonal expansion characterized partial responders at 0.1-3.0 mg/kg.

About this clone itself: Its antigen is as yet unknown.

With 3 bases removed from V and 2 bases from J, the gap between germline ends came to 9 bases. The CDR3 contains 14 residues. Germline V lookup: CDR1 MNHEY, CDR2 SMNVEV (reference sequence). Some clones are missing from TCRdb's copy, which holds only in-frame ones; the method was immunoSEQ multiplex PCR. Among approximately 58,000 clones listed, around 84% were seen once. The source material was CD4+ or CD8+ T cells sorted from blood, sampled in a trial of the OX40 agonist ivuxolimab. This sequence originates from an adult with an advanced solid tumor such as melanoma, head and neck, liver or kidney cancer. The chain recombines TRBV27 with TRBJ2-3; weak D call: TRBD2 (5 bases). CDR3: CASSFLRDTDTQYF. CDR3 DNA: TGTGCCAGCAGTTTTTTACGGGACACAGATACGCAGTATTTT.